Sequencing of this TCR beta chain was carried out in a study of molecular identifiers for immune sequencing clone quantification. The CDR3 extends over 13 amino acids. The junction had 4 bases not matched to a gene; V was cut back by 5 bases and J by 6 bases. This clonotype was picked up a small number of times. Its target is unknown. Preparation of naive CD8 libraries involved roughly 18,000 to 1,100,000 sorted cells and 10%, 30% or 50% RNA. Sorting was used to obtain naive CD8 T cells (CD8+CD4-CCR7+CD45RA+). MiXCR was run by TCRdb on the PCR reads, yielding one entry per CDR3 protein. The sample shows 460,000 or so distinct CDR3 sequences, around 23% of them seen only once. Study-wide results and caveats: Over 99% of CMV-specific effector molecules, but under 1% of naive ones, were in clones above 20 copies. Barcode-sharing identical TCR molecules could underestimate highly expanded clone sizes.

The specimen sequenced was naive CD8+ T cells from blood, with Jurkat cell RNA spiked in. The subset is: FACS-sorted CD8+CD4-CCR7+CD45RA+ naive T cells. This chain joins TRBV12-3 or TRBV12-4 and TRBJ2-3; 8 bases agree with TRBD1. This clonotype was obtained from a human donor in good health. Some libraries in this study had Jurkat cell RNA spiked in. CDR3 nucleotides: TGTGCCAGCAGTCCCTGGGACAGGGATACGCAGTATTTT. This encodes CASSPWDRDTQYF.